Listed here are 7 T cell receptor beta chains from one sample, sequenced in a study of T cells expressing NK-cell markers. TCRdb reprocessed the 5' RACE reads, keeping one entry per CDR3 protein, no DNA. Its listing shows 500,000 to 600,000 distinct CDR3 sequences. Sequenced material: blood T cells: a sorted CD56 or NKG2C T cell subset, CD4+ or CD8+ T cells, or bulk PBMC T cells (not recorded which). The source of these receptors is a man between 18 and 35 years old in good health.

This chain links TRBV7-9 with TRBJ2-5; checking the TCRdb D call of TRBD2 is not possible without DNA. The CDR3 is 15 residues long. The germline V gene has CDR1 SEHNR and CDR2 FQNEAQ (reference sequence). Here the CDR3 reads CASSSISGSGETQYF.

V gene TRBV27 combines with J gene TRBJ1-3; as DNA is missing, the TRBD1 call by TCRdb cannot be tested. Germline CDR1 MNHEY, CDR2 SMNVEV (reference sequence). The CDR3 extends over 15 amino acids. The CDR3 is CASSSRQVSGNTIYF.

This chain joins TRBV7-6 and TRBJ2-5; no DNA is available, so the TRBD1 call from TCRdb remains unchecked. Germline V gives CDR1 SGHVS, CDR2 FNYEAQ. This CDR3 has 16 residues. CDR3 sequence reads: CASSLRTRGGQETQYF. Full variable domain (remainder filled in from reference TRBV7-6 and TRBJ2-5): GAGVSQSPRYKVTKRGQDVALRCDPISGHVSLYWYRQALGQGPEFLTYFNYEAQQDKSGLPNDRFSAERPEGSISTLTIQRTEQRDSAMYRCASSLRTRGGQETQYFGPGTRLLVL.

The chain links TRBV12-3 or TRBV12-4 to TRBJ2-1; TCRdb's D call of TRBD2 is untestable without DNA. The CDR3 runs to 18 residues. CDR3 in amino acids: CASSLPPGIAGGRNEQFF.

The chain carries TRBV7-2 and TRBJ1-5; no DNA is available, so the TRBD1 call from TCRdb remains unchecked. The CDR3 loop spans 16 amino acids. From germline, CDR1 is SGHTA and CDR2 FQGNSA. CDR3 region: CASSYAGTDSNQPQHF.

The chain joins TRBV12-3 or TRBV12-4 to TRBJ2-5; with no DNA, the TCRdb D assignment of TRBD1 cannot be verified. The CDR3 is made up of 17 amino acids. CDR3: CASSLSLQGALLETQYF.

The CDR3 reads CASSTAGVKVEETQYF. The V and J genes are TRBV12-3 or TRBV12-4 and TRBJ2-5. This CDR3 is built from 16 residues.